This T cell receptor beta chain was captured in a study of PD-1 blockade in classical Hodgkin lymphoma. General observations from the study: Patients excluded were those beginning nivolumab under 1 year after ASCT. Significant TCR diversity gains by C4D1 occurred in CD4+ but not CD8+ cells. Before treatment, complete responders showed about the same diversity as newly diagnosed patients. As was reported, newly diagnosed patients showed lower baseline TCR diversity than healthy donors did.

All patients experienced relapse after autologous stem cell transplantation, and brentuximab vedotin exposure was variable. CDR3 size: 15 residues. Germline V gives CDR1 MDHEN, CDR2 SYDVKM. Trimming took off 5 bases at V and 6 bases at J, with 19 bases between the two ends. A note on this clone: Antigen: not known.

The repertoire was sequenced with immunoSEQ multiplex PCR; TCRdb's copy has only in-frame clones and lacks some. The repertoire holds about 150,000 clones, with approximately 81% as singletons. The rearrangement links TRBV28 to TRBJ1-2, with D tentatively TRBD1 (5 bases). The sample in question was peripheral blood mononuclear cells (PBMCs), obtained before the second cycle of nivolumab. This receptor was taken from a human donor with classical Hodgkin lymphoma. CDR3 sequence reads: CASSQGLGERNGYTF. Written as DNA, the CDR3 is TGTGCCAGCAGTCAGGGACTCGGGGAAAGGAATGGCTACACCTTC.